These 22 T cell receptor beta chains were sequenced from one sample in a study of shared clonotypes between healthy human individuals. Sequenced by immunoSEQ multiplex PCR; TCRdb stores in-frame clones only, minus some. The sample has roughly 700,000 clones; under 80% are singletons. The sequenced sample was memory CD4+ T cells sorted from blood. Described subset: CD45RA-negative fraction. These receptors all come from a woman under 40 in good health.

On this clone itself: This specimen includes other DNA sequences encoding the same CDR3. The chain joins TRBV6-1 to TRBJ1-5; 7 nucleotides line up with TRBD1. V shed 4 bases and J 6 bases; nucleotides not matched to a gene: 3. The CDR3 covers 13 residues. CDR1 is MNHNS, CDR2 SASEGT, per germline. The CDR3 sequence is CASSGQGGQPQHF. In DNA, the CDR3 is TGTGCCAGCAGTGGACAGGGTGGTCAGCCCCAGCATTTT.

This chain links TRBV19 with TRBJ1-2; 7 nucleotides agree with TRBD1. CDR1 is LNHDA, CDR2 SQIVND, per germline (reference sequence). This CDR3 is 16 amino acids long. V was pared by 6 bases and J by 2 bases, with 12 bases of the junction left unmatched. The CDR3 sequence: CASSIPWTGPNYGYTF. The DNA for the CDR3 is TGTGCCAGTAGCATACCTTGGACAGGCCCCAACTATGGCTACACCTTC. The full variable domain, rest sourced from reference TRBV19 and TRBJ1-2, is DGGITQSPKYLFRKEGQNVTLSCEQNLNHDAMYWYRQDPGQGLRLIYYSQIVNDFQKGDIAEGYSVSREKKESFPLTVTSAQKNPTAFYLCASSIPWTGPNYGYTFGSGTRLTVV.

V is TRBV5-4 and J is TRBJ2-5; 9 bases are shared with TRBD2. The CDR3 runs 15 residues. Germline CDR1 SGHNT, CDR2 YYREEE (reference sequence). The J segment lost 5 bases and the V segment lost 4 bases, leaving 9 bases of the junction unmatched. The CDR3 is CASSPAGTSQETQYF. In DNA form, the CDR3 reads TGTGCCAGCAGCCCCGCCGGGACTAGCCAGGAGACCCAGTACTTC.

The chain has TRBV7-2 and TRBJ1-3; D is perhaps TRBD1 (5 bases). The V end lost 4 bases, the J end lost 4 bases, and 11 bases lay between the germline ends. Germline V CDR1 and CDR2: SGHTA, FQGNSA. The CDR3 contains 14 residues. The CDR3 DNA reads TGTGCCAGCAGCTCGGACACCGGGGGAAACACCATATATTTT. This codes for CASSSDTGGNTIYF.

The CDR3 protein is CASASRQGNYGYTF. As DNA, the CDR3 is TGTGCCAGCGCGAGCCGTCAGGGGAACTATGGCTACACCTTC. The chain employs TRBV2 and TRBJ1-2, with D possibly being TRBD1 (6 bases). With 8 bases removed from V and 2 bases from J, the gap between germline ends came to 15 bases. Germline V gene lookup returns CDR1 SNHLY and CDR2 FYNNEI. The CDR3 extends over 14 amino acids. Together with reference TRBV2 and TRBJ1-2, the CDR3 gives the full variable domain: EPEVTQTPSHQVTQMGQEVILRCVPISNHLYFYWYRQILGQKVEFLVSFYNNEISEKSEIFDDQFSVERPDGSNFTLKIRSTKLEDSAMYFCASASRQGNYGYTFGSGTRLTVV.

The chain is built from TRBV5-1 and TRBJ2-7, with D possibly TRBD1 on 5 matching bases. Germline-derived CDR1 and CDR2 are SGHRS and YFSETQ. V was pared by 5 bases and J by 0 bases, with 12 bases between. The CDR3 has 14 residues. CDR3 sequence reads: CASRLDTFSYEQYF. The DNA for the CDR3 is TGCGCCAGCAGACTGGACACCTTCTCCTACGAGCAGTACTTC.

The chain carries TRBV11-2 and TRBJ2-2; D not resolved. Trimming took 5 bases from V and 3 from J, leaving 7 bases between them. CDR1 and CDR2 from the germline V gene are SGHAT and FQNNGV. This CDR3 has 13 residues. CDR3 DNA: TGTGCCAGCAGCCCCCGGCACACCGGGGAGCTGTTTTTT. Translated, it gives CASSPRHTGELFF.

The J gene is TRBJ2-2, the V gene TRBV5-1; 7 bases fit TRBD1. CDR1 and CDR2 from the germline V gene are SGHRS and YFSETQ. V shed 7 bases and J 5 bases; nucleotides not matched to a gene: 8. The CDR3 length is 14 residues. CDR3 sequence: CASGEGTATGELFF. The DNA of the CDR3 is TGCGCCAGCGGGGAAGGGACAGCTACCGGGGAGCTGTTTTTT.

This clone was observed a handful of times. Other DNA sequences from this sample encode an identical CDR3 as well. The V gene is TRBV28, the J gene TRBJ1-1, with D unresolved. This CDR3 has 11 residues. Germline V gives CDR1 MDHEN, CDR2 SYDVKM. Trimming pared 6 bases from V and 2 bases from J, leaving 4 bases between. The CDR3: CASRGNTEAFF. In DNA form, the CDR3 reads TGTGCCAGCAGGGGAAACACTGAAGCTTTCTTT.

The chain recombines TRBV10-3 with TRBJ2-3; D gene uncertain. Trimming removed 6 bases at V and 0 bases at J, with 4 bases between. CDR1 is ENHRY and CDR2 is SYGVKD in the germline V gene. The CDR3 is 12 amino acids. DNA for the CDR3: TGTGCCATCAGCTCTAGCACAGATACGCAGTATTTT. It translates to CAISSSTDTQYF.

V usage is TRBV19 and J usage is TRBJ2-1; 11 bases align to TRBD1. CDR1 and CDR2 from the germline V gene are LNHDA and SQIVND (reference sequence). V lost 3 bases, J lost 7 bases, and 8 bases stayed unmatched. CDR3 length: 16 residues. Written as DNA, the CDR3 is TGTGCCAGTAGTATCCCTGGACAGGGGGCGGGTAATGAGCAGTTCTTC. It yields the protein CASSIPGQGAGNEQFF.

The chain links TRBV11-2 to TRBJ2-6; D not certain. The CDR3 totals 14 residues. Germline V gene lookup returns CDR1 SGHAT and CDR2 FQNNGV. With 5 bases removed from V and 4 bases from J, the gap between germline ends came to 9 bases. The CDR3: CASSRTTGANVLTF. CDR3 bases: TGTGCCAGCAGCCGGACGACCGGGGCCAACGTCCTGACTTTC.

This chain connects TRBV25-1 to TRBJ2-1; TRBD2 agrees at 13 bases. Trimming removed 7 bases from V and 9 bases from J; junction bases left unmatched: 6. This CDR3 has 14 amino acids. Germline V gives CDR1 MGHDK, CDR2 SYGVNS. In nucleotides, the CDR3 is TGTGCCAGCACTCCGGGACTAGCGGGACGTGAGCAGTTCTTC. Its protein product is CASTPGLAGREQFF.

The chain's CDR3 is CASSFDRAPENEKLFF. The DNA of the CDR3 is TGTGCCAGCAGTTTTGACCGGGCCCCGGAAAATGAAAAACTGTTTTTT. This chain connects TRBV6-5 to TRBJ1-4; D unclear. The CDR3 totals 16 residues. CDR1 MNHEY and CDR2 SVGAGI come from the germline V gene. Trimming removed 4 bases at V and 5 bases at J, with 17 bases between.

This clone showed up many times. V is TRBV5-1 and J is TRBJ2-7; a weak D match, TRBD2 (6 bases). V was pared by 0 bases and J by 7 bases, with 17 bases between. The germline V gene encodes CDR1 SGHRS and CDR2 YFSETQ. This CDR3 contains 15 residues. The CDR3 region has the DNA TGCGCCAGCAGCTTGGGGTTTGCGGGGACGAGGGAGCAGTACTTC. Protein product: CASSLGFAGTREQYF.

This chain uses TRBV6-5 with TRBJ2-3, with TRBD2 identical over 7 bases. This CDR3 has 13 residues. Germline V gene sequence: CDR1 MNHEY, CDR2 SVGAGI. Germline trimming cut 4 bases from V and 9 bases from J; bases unmatched to any gene: 7. Written as DNA, the CDR3 is TGTGCCAGCAGTTTCGGGGGAGGGCAGACGCAGTATTTT. Translated, it gives CASSFGGGQTQYF.

This chain connects TRBV2 to TRBJ2-5; no clear D gene. Trimming shortened V by 4 bases and J by 1 base, and 16 bases separated the two germline ends. This CDR3 has 16 residues. The germline V gene has CDR1 SNHLY and CDR2 FYNNEI. The CDR3 reads CASSVGAWAFQETQYF. DNA of the CDR3: TGTGCCAGCAGTGTTGGTGCTTGGGCCTTCCAAGAGACCCAGTACTTC.

The CDR3 nucleotides are TGTGCCAGTAAACGATCCGAACAGGGAAGCAATCAGCCCCAGCATTTT. Translated: CASKRSEQGSNQPQHF. The rearrangement joins TRBV19 to TRBJ1-5, with D possibly matching TRBD1 (6 bases). Trimming shortened V by 7 bases and J by 1 base, and 17 bases separated the two germline ends. The germline V gene encodes CDR1 LNHDA and CDR2 SQIVND (reference sequence). The CDR3 sequence is 16 residues long.

This chain joins TRBV5-4 and TRBJ2-5, with TRBD2 matching over 14 bases. This CDR3 has 17 amino acids. The junction had 9 bases not matched to a gene; V was cut back by 4 bases and J by 4 bases. In germline, CDR1 is SGHNT, CDR2 YYREEE (reference sequence). CDR3 in amino acids: CASSRGLAGAPGETQYF. DNA of the CDR3: TGTGCCAGCAGCCGGGGACTAGCGGGAGCCCCCGGAGAGACCCAGTACTTC.

V is TRBV28 and J is TRBJ2-5; 9 nucleotides agree with TRBD1. Gene TRBJ2-7 matches the end of the DNA better, so the J call may be wrong. Germline assignment: CDR1 MDHEN and CDR2 SYDVKM. There are 17 residues in the CDR3. This chain's CDR3 is CASSLDRGLGGAYEQYF. CDR3 DNA sequence: TGTGCCAGCAGTTTGGACAGGGGATTAGGAGGAGCCTACGAGCAGTACTTC.

In its sample, this clone was seen a few times. The V and J genes are TRBV6-1 and TRBJ2-1; TRBD2 aligns across 8 bases. The germline CDR1 and CDR2 sequences are MNHNS and SASEGT. Losses at the gene ends were 6 bases for V and 5 bases for J; bases not matched to a gene: 9. This CDR3 comprises 15 residues. CDR3 coding DNA: TGTGCCAGCAGAGCCGGGACTAGATTTCACAATGAGCAGTTCTTC. This encodes CASRAGTRFHNEQFF.

The chain carries TRBV11-2 and TRBJ2-7; 7 nucleotides align to TRBD2. Trimming at V came to 3 bases and at J to 1 base, leaving 6 bases not matched to a gene. This CDR3 has 15 residues. Looked up from germline, CDR1 is SGHAT and CDR2 is FQNNGV. CDR3 residues: CASSFIGGSSYEQYF. The DNA of the CDR3 is TGTGCCAGCAGCTTCATTGGCGGGAGTTCCTACGAGCAGTACTTC.